The 22 T cell receptor beta chains presented below share a single source sample, sequenced in a study of blood T cell repertoires in COVID-19 (dated by TCRdb to the early 2020s). The library relied on the immunoSEQ multiplex PCR assay. Held by TCRdb, this immuneACCESS table contains in-frame sequences only and omits some clones. Under half of the omission traces to an unresolved V gene where checked; the cause of the rest is unknown. The sample profile shows about 180,000 clones; about 90% of them were found once. Roughly 7% of the sample lies in the top ten. The sequenced sample consisted of PBMCs or T cells enriched from blood (not recorded which). The receptors originated from a woman aged 45-65 years who had recovered from COVID-19.

The chain has TRBV25-1 and TRBJ1-1; 11 positions agree with TRBD1. The CDR3 is made up of 18 amino acids. Germline CDR1 and CDR2: MGHDK and SYGVNS. The V and J ends lost 1 base and 5 bases, in that order; junction bases with no gene match: 12. The CDR3 bases are TGTGCCAGCAGTGAATTCGCCGGGGAGGGACAGGGGGGAACTGAAGCTTTCTTT. Encoded protein: CASSEFAGEGQGGTEAFF. The variable domain in full, completed from reference TRBV25-1 and TRBJ1-1, reads EADIYQTPRYLVIGTGKKITLECSQTMGHDKMYWYQQDPGMELHLIHYSYGVNSTEKGDLSSESTVSRIRTEHFPLTLESARPSHTSQYLCASSEFAGEGQGGTEAFFGQGTRLTVV.

The genes are TRBV7-2 and TRBJ1-6; a possible D gene is TRBD1 (5 bases). The V and J ends lost 2 bases and 6 bases respectively, with 8 bases between them. This CDR3 contains 14 residues. Germline-derived CDR1 and CDR2 are SGHTA and FQGNSA. The DNA for the CDR3 is TGTGCCAGCAGCTTATTGGGGCGTAATTCACCCCTCCACTTT. Protein sequence: CASSLLGRNSPLHF.

This clone was observed once. The chain employs TRBV18 and TRBJ1-6; tentative D call: TRBD1 (6 bases). The CDR3 length is 16 residues. Trimming stripped 0 bases from V and 8 bases from J, with 14 bases between. Germline-derived CDR1 and CDR2 are KGHSH and LQKENI. For the CDR3, the DNA is TGTGCCAGCTCACCACCGTGGGAGCAGGGGTATTCACCCCTCCACTTT. Protein product: CASSPPWEQGYSPLHF.

The genes are TRBV3-1 (or the pseudogene TRBV3-2) and TRBJ2-7; 9 positions agree with TRBD1. The germline CDR1 and CDR2 sequences are LGHDT and YNNKEL (reference sequence). V lost 4 bases and J lost 12; bases outside the gene matches: 22. This CDR3 is 17 amino acids long. This CDR3 is CASSRDWSTGGSLGLYF. The CDR3 coding sequence is TGTGCCAGCAGCCGCGACTGGTCGACAGGGGGTTCCTTGGGTTTGTACTTC.

In this sample, this clone turned up a few times. This chain links TRBV6-6 with TRBJ2-5, with a possible D match to TRBD1 (5 bases). CDR3 length equals 15 residues. The germline V gene encodes CDR1 MNHNY and CDR2 SVGAGI (reference sequence). Trimming removed 5 bases at V and 4 bases at J, with 17 bases between. DNA of the CDR3: TGTGCCAGCAGTCACGCGGCAGGACAAATAGAGACCCAGTACTTC. Residues: CASSHAAGQIETQYF.

V and J are TRBV15 and TRBJ2-7; the D gene is possibly TRBD1 (6 bases). The V gene lost 1 base and the J gene lost 0 bases, with 10 bases spanning the gap. The CDR3 sequence is 15 residues long. The germline gives CDR1 LNHNV, CDR2 YYDKDF (reference sequence). DNA for the CDR3: TGTGCCACCAGCAGAGGGCAGGGGAACTCCTACGAGCAGTACTTC. Amino acid sequence: CATSRGQGNSYEQYF.

The V and J genes are TRBV11-2 and TRBJ2-7; unclear D gene. Trimming removed 0 bases at V and 2 bases at J, with 8 bases between. In germline, CDR1 is SGHAT, CDR2 FQNNGV. The CDR3 is 14 residues long. The CDR3 region is CASSLELPPYEQYF. The CDR3 DNA is TGTGCCAGCAGCTTAGAACTTCCACCCTACGAGCAGTACTTC.

This chain links TRBV12-5 with TRBJ1-1; 7 bases fit TRBD1. V lost 5 bases, J lost 1 base, and 4 bases stayed unmatched. The CDR3 extends over 14 amino acids. Germline V gene data show CDR1 as LGHNT and CDR2 as FRNRAP. The DNA for the CDR3 is TGTGCTAGTGGTGAGGGACAGAAGAACACTGAAGCTTTCTTT. Protein product: CASGEGQKNTEAFF.

This clone was detected only once. V is TRBV30 and J is TRBJ1-2; 7 nucleotides align to TRBD1. V lost 2 bases, J lost 4 bases, and 16 bases stayed unmatched. Germline values: CDR1 GTSNPN, CDR2 SVGIG (reference sequence). This CDR3 contains 17 residues. The CDR3 region is CAWSTPTGPRESYGYTF. CDR3 sequence (DNA): TGTGCCTGGAGTACACCGACAGGGCCGCGAGAGAGCTATGGCTACACCTTC.

V and J are TRBV27 and TRBJ2-1; 7 bases agree with TRBD2. The CDR3 is 14 amino acids. CDR1 is MNHEY and CDR2 is SMNVEV in the germline V gene (reference sequence). The V and J ends lost 2 bases and 7 bases, in that order; junction bases with no gene match: 5. The CDR3 sequence: CASSLALAANEQFF. CDR3 in DNA: TGTGCCAGCAGTTTAGCCCTAGCGGCTAATGAGCAGTTCTTC.

This clone was observed a handful of times. V usage is TRBV25-1 and J usage is TRBJ2-5, with a tentative D call TRBD1 (5 bases). The CDR3 is 14 amino acids. In germline, CDR1 is MGHDK, CDR2 SYGVNS. The ends were cut back, 6 bases at V and 5 bases at J, with 16 bases in the middle. CDR3 amino acids: CASSAILGAETQYF. CDR3 in DNA: TGTGCCAGCAGCGCTATTTTAGGGGCGGAGACCCAGTACTTC.

The CDR3 spells CASGHQENTEAFF. The DNA of the CDR3 is TGCGCCAGCGGACATCAGGAGAACACTGAAGCTTTCTTT. The chain is built from TRBV5-1 and TRBJ1-1; D may be TRBD1 (5 bases). This CDR3 is 13 amino acids long. The V and J ends lost 7 bases and 1 base respectively, with 11 bases between them. Germline V CDR1 and CDR2: SGHRS, YFSETQ.

This chain joins TRBV2 and TRBJ2-1; TRBD2 matches at 12 bases. Germline CDR1 and CDR2: SNHLY and FYNNEI. The CDR3 covers 15 residues. V was clipped by 6 bases and J by 6 bases; unmatched bases: 6. CDR3 in amino acids: CASSPGLAGVNEQFF. The CDR3 nucleotides read TGTGCCAGCAGCCCGGGACTAGCGGGCGTCAATGAGCAGTTCTTC.

J is TRBJ1-3 and V is TRBV5-4, with D possibly being TRBD1 (6 bases). Germline CDR1 and CDR2: SGHNT and YYREEE (reference sequence). The V end was cut by 0 bases, the J end by 4 bases, with 11 bases between. The CDR3 totals 15 residues. As DNA, the CDR3 is TGTGCCAGCAGCTTGGAGGGGGGGAGAGGAAACACCATATATTTT. It codes for CASSLEGGRGNTIYF.

J is TRBJ2-1 and V is TRBV4-2; possibly TRBD1 for D (5 bases). CDR1 LGHNA and CDR2 YNFKEQ come from the germline V gene. V was cut by 2 bases and J by 8 bases, with 16 bases left in between. This CDR3 has 15 amino acids. The CDR3 sequence is CASSQSLGQGYEQFF. In nucleotides, the CDR3 is TGTGCCAGCAGCCAAAGCCTTGGTCAGGGATATGAGCAGTTCTTC.

Notes on this clone: The junction departs from the called germline gene at one end, perhaps through a read error. As DNA, the CDR3 is TGTGCCAGCTCGCCACCTAGTCGGTCACTTACCACAGATACGCAGTATTTT. Its translation: CASSPPSRSLTTDTQYF. V gene TRBV18 combines with J gene TRBJ2-3; D is ambiguous. Per germline, CDR1 KGHSH and CDR2 LQKENI. The CDR3 consists of 17 residues. The whole variable domain, filled in from reference TRBV18 and TRBJ2-3, reads NAGVMQNPRHLVRRRGQEARLRCSPMKGHSHVYWYRQLPEEGLKFMVYLQKENIIDESGMPKERFSAEFPKEGPSILRIQQVVRGDSAAYFCASSPPSRSLTTDTQYFGPGTRLTVL.

This sequence joins TRBV5-1 and TRBJ1-1, with TRBD1 identical over 7 bases. In germline, CDR1 is SGHRS, CDR2 YFSETQ. Trimming removed 4 bases from V and 4 bases from J; junction bases left unmatched: 7. This CDR3 spans 14 amino acids. The chain's CDR3 is CASSTGDLGTEAFF. DNA for the CDR3: TGCGCCAGCAGCACAGGGGATTTAGGCACTGAAGCTTTCTTT.

For this clone: The sample holds other DNA sequences that translate to the same CDR3. The V and J genes are TRBV28 and TRBJ2-3; possibly TRBD2 for D (5 bases). With 4 bases removed from V and 0 bases from J, the gap between germline ends came to 8 bases. The CDR3 runs to 14 residues. Germline CDR1 and CDR2: MDHEN and SYDVKM. The CDR3 DNA reads as TGTGCCAGCAGTTCTACGGGGAGCACAGATACGCAGTATTTT. Protein sequence: CASSSTGSTDTQYF. Supplemented by reference TRBV28 and TRBJ2-3, the full variable domain reads DVKVTQSSRYLVKRTGEKVFLECVQDMDHENMFWYRQDPGLGLRLIYFSYDVKMKEKGDIPEGYSVSREKKERFSLILESASTNQTSMYLCASSSTGSTDTQYFGPGTRLTVL.

The genes are TRBV4-3 and TRBJ2-1, with D maybe TRBD2 (7 bases). The germline V gene encodes CDR1 LGHNA and CDR2 YSLEER. Deletions cut 4 bases from V and 1 base from J, with 20 bases between. The CDR3 contains 18 residues. The CDR3 here is CASSRGAWASGSYNEQFF. In DNA, the CDR3 is TGCGCCAGCAGCCGGGGGGCTTGGGCTAGCGGATCCTACAATGAGCAGTTCTTC.

This clone was seen only a few times. This sequence joins TRBV5-1 and TRBJ2-3; no clear D. The V and J ends lost 0 bases and 5 bases respectively, with 10 bases between them. Germline CDR1 is SGHRS and CDR2 is YFSETQ. The CDR3 has 14 residues. This CDR3 reads CASSLVGAGDTQYF. CDR3 bases: TGCGCCAGCAGCTTGGTCGGTGCCGGAGATACGCAGTATTTT.

This chain links TRBV28 with TRBJ1-2; D call uncertain. Trimming removed 2 bases from V and 7 bases from J, with 11 bases in between. The CDR3 is 13 residues long. CDR1 and CDR2 (germline): MDHEN, SYDVKM. The CDR3 loop reads CASSLVRVPGYTF. The CDR3 bases are TGTGCCAGCAGTTTAGTCCGGGTCCCTGGCTACACCTTC.

The CDR3 nucleotides are TGTGCCAGCGGCACCCTTTGGACAGGGGTGCGCACAGATACGCAGTATTTT. As protein: CASGTLWTGVRTDTQYF. This sequence joins TRBV7-9 and TRBJ2-3, with TRBD1 matching 9 bases. The CDR3 is 17 residues long. J gave up 1 base and V 8 bases, and 13 bases lay outside the gene matches. CDR1 and CDR2 from the germline V gene are SEHNR and FQNEAQ (reference sequence).